This entry lists 22 T cell receptor beta chains sequenced from one sample in a study of blood T cell repertoires in COVID-19 (dated by TCRdb to about 2020). Library preparation used the immunoSEQ multiplex PCR assay. TCRdb retrieved this table from immuneACCESS and kept in-frame rearrangements only. Not all clones are present; in checked studies, unresolved V genes account for under half, and no reason is known for the remainder. The sample has 400,000 to 500,000 clones on record, about 88% of them singletons. The ten largest clones add up to less than 1.5% of the sample. The sequenced sample consisted of PBMCs or T cells enriched from blood (not recorded which). These receptors came from a woman aged 18 to 35 who had been exposed to COVID-19.

This chain connects TRBV21-1 to TRBJ2-7; the D call TRBD1 from the table was never checked on the DNA. TRBV21-1 is marked as a pseudogene. The CDR3 is 15 amino acids. The CDR3, as DNA: TGTGCCAGCAGCAACCAGACAGGGGTCACCTACGAGCAGTACTTC. It yields the protein CASSNQTGVTYEQYF.

This chain joins TRBV5-1 and TRBJ2-5, with unresolved D. V dropped 0 bases and J dropped 7 bases, with 4 bases sitting between them. CDR1 SGHRS and CDR2 YFSETQ come from the germline V gene. The CDR3 totals 11 residues. The CDR3 bases are TGCGCCAGCAGCTTGGTCGGGACCCAGTACTTC. It is translated as CASSLVGTQYF.

The chain is built from TRBV7-9 and TRBJ1-6; 9 nucleotides agree with TRBD1. The CDR3 has 15 amino acids. Trimming took 5 bases from V and 7 from J; bases not matched to a gene: 6. CDR1 and CDR2 from the germline V gene are SEHNR and FQNEAQ (reference sequence). The CDR3 region has the DNA TGTGCCAGCAGCCCACAAGGACAGGGGAATTCACCCCTCCACTTT. Encoded protein: CASSPQGQGNSPLHF.

This chain links TRBV4-1 with TRBJ2-3; 14 nucleotides match TRBD2. This CDR3 has 19 residues. With V trimmed by 4 bases and J by 2 bases, 11 bases remained unmatched. Germline assignment: CDR1 MGHRA and CDR2 YSYEKL. The DNA for the CDR3 is TGCGCCAGCAGCCGTACCGGGACTAGCGGGAGTACTACCACAGATACGCAGTATTTT. It translates to CASSRTGTSGSTTTDTQYF.

This clone was found once. The rearrangement uses TRBV29-1 and TRBJ2-3; TRBD2 aligns across 9 bases. The germline CDR1 and CDR2 sequences are SQVTM and ANQGSEA. The V and J ends lost 1 base and 4 bases, in that order; junction bases with no gene match: 9. CDR3 length: 16 residues. The DNA for the CDR3 is TGCAGCGTTGAAGGTGGGACTAGCAATCGTCCAGATACGCAGTATTTT. Its protein product is CSVEGGTSNRPDTQYF.

This clone is a singleton in its sample. This chain joins TRBV6-5 and TRBJ2-7, with a possible D match to TRBD2 (5 bases). Germline CDR1 is MNHEY and CDR2 is SVGAGI. The CDR3 spans 14 residues. The V end lost 3 bases, the J end lost 0 bases, and 9 bases lay between the germline ends. Written as DNA, the CDR3 is TGTGCCAGCAGTTATCTGAGCGGCTCCTACGAGCAGTACTTC. Protein sequence: CASSYLSGSYEQYF.

The V call is TRBV28, the J call TRBJ1-6; tentative D call: TRBD1 (6 bases). The length of the CDR3 is 13 residues. V was shortened by 11 bases and J by 8 bases, with 16 bases between the two germline ends. Per germline, CDR1 MDHEN and CDR2 SYDVKM. In DNA, the CDR3 is TGTGCCTCGGCGGGCAGGGGATATTCACCCCTCCACTTT. Translated, it gives CASAGRGYSPLHF.

The chain recombines TRBV3-1 (or the pseudogene TRBV3-2) with TRBJ1-4; D is ambiguous. This CDR3 contains 12 residues. Per the germline V gene, CDR1 is LGHDT and CDR2 is YNNKEL (reference sequence). Trimming removed 0 bases from V and 14 bases from J, with 10 bases in between. The CDR3 nucleotides are TGTGCCAGCAGCCAAGATGTGGGCTCGCTGTTTTTT. Translated, it gives CASSQDVGSLFF.

The chain has TRBV9 and TRBJ1-2; weak D call: TRBD1 (6 bases). V lost 2 bases, J lost 6 bases, and 11 bases lay in between. Germline CDR1 and CDR2: SGDLS and YYNGEE. The CDR3 is 13 residues long. The CDR3 is CASSVNEGDGYTF. The CDR3 region has the DNA TGTGCCAGCAGCGTGAATGAGGGGGATGGCTACACCTTC.

Only a few counts were recorded for this clone. The chain has TRBV4-1 and TRBJ1-5; 8 bases line up with TRBD1. The CDR3 has 18 amino acids. The J segment lost 2 bases and the V segment lost 0 bases, leaving 9 bases of the junction unmatched. Looked up from germline, CDR1 is MGHRA and CDR2 is YSYEKL. CDR3 residues: CASSQDGTGGFGNQPQHF. As DNA, the CDR3 is TGCGCCAGCAGCCAAGATGGAACAGGGGGTTTCGGCAATCAGCCCCAGCATTTT.

The rearrangement uses TRBV19 and TRBJ2-2; 10 bases fit TRBD1. The germline CDR1 and CDR2 sequences are LNHDA and SQIVND (reference sequence). Losses at the gene ends were 8 bases for V and 1 base for J; bases not matched to a gene: 1. This CDR3 comprises 14 residues. The CDR3 here is CASRDRGNTGELFF. For the CDR3, the DNA is TGTGCCAGTCGGGACAGGGGGAACACCGGGGAGCTGTTTTTT.

This chain joins TRBV4-1 and TRBJ1-1; 7 bases agree with TRBD1. The CDR3 length is 16 residues. Germline V gene sequence: CDR1 MGHRA, CDR2 YSYEKL. Unmatched junction bases numbered 9, after V lost 0 bases and J lost 5 bases. CDR3 amino acids: CASSQDDRAGWTEAFF. The CDR3 DNA sequence: TGCGCCAGCAGCCAAGATGACAGGGCCGGGTGGACTGAAGCTTTCTTT.

The chain joins TRBV7-9 to TRBJ2-7, with TRBD2 matching over 7 bases. In germline, CDR1 is SEHNR, CDR2 FQNEAQ (reference sequence). The CDR3 spans 16 residues. The junction had 9 bases not matched to a gene; V was cut back by 4 bases and J by 0 bases. The CDR3 nucleotides read TGTGCCAGCAGCTACCTGCGAGGCGGGGGCTCCTACGAGCAGTACTTC. The encoded protein is CASSYLRGGGSYEQYF.

This rearrangement joins TRBV18 to TRBJ2-7; 9 bases are a match to TRBD1. The ends lost 3 bases at V and 6 bases at J; junction bases unmatched: 9. Germline V gene sequence: CDR1 KGHSH, CDR2 LQKENI. The CDR3 runs 15 residues. CDR3 protein: CASSPLTGGITEQYF. The DNA for the CDR3 is TGTGCCAGCTCACCGCTGACAGGGGGGATCACCGAGCAGTACTTC.

The rearrangement links TRBV28 to TRBJ1-3; D gene ambiguous. V shed 7 bases and J shed 0 bases, with 16 bases lying between them. Germline-derived CDR1 and CDR2 are MDHEN and SYDVKM. This CDR3 is 16 amino acids long. The CDR3 nucleotides read TGTGCCAGCACCCTCCCCCCCTTGAGCTCTGGAAACACCATATATTTT. Residues: CASTLPPLSSGNTIYF. The full variable domain, with the rest looked up from reference TRBV28 and TRBJ1-3, is DVKVTQSSRYLVKRTGEKVFLECVQDMDHENMFWYRQDPGLGLRLIYFSYDVKMKEKGDIPEGYSVSREKKERFSLILESASTNQTSMYLCASTLPPLSSGNTIYFGEGSWLTVV.

J is TRBJ1-1 and V is TRBV3-1 (or the pseudogene TRBV3-2); D may be TRBD1 (6 bases). Deletions cut 6 bases from V and 7 bases from J, with 15 bases between. CDR1 is LGHDT, CDR2 YNNKEL, per germline (reference sequence). This CDR3 is 13 amino acids long. CDR3 nucleotides: TGTGCCAGCAGTCGAACAGGGACCGTTGAAGCTTTCTTT. It specifies CASSRTGTVEAFF.

This chain joins TRBV6-2 or TRBV6-3 and TRBJ2-7; possibly TRBD2 for D (6 bases). The V and J ends lost 2 bases and 4 bases respectively, with 15 bases between them. The germline CDR1 and CDR2 sequences are MNHEY and SVGEGT. This CDR3 has 15 amino acids. CDR3 coding DNA: TGTGCCAGCAGTTACAACAGGAGGGGATTGTACGAGCAGTACTTC. It encodes CASSYNRRGLYEQYF.

The V and J genes are TRBV24-1 and TRBJ2-4, with TRBD1 matching over 7 bases. The CDR3 runs to 16 residues. Germline V gene data show CDR1 as KGHDR and CDR2 as SFDVKD. The V and J ends lost 2 bases and 1 base, in that order; junction bases with no gene match: 4. CDR3 nucleotides: TGTGCCACCAGTGATTCTAGGGGGCAGGCCAAAAACATTCAGTACTTC. It encodes CATSDSRGQAKNIQYF.

The chain recombines TRBV27 with TRBJ2-1; 11 positions agree with TRBD2. The CDR3 covers 16 residues. The germline V gene encodes CDR1 MNHEY and CDR2 SMNVEV (reference sequence). The J segment lost 2 bases and the V segment lost 5 bases, leaving 5 bases of the junction unmatched. CDR3 amino acids: CASSMTSGTPYNEQFF. The CDR3 DNA reads as TGTGCCAGCAGTATGACTAGCGGGACCCCCTACAATGAGCAGTTCTTC.

This clone has more than one count but fewer than ten. The genes are TRBV11-2 and TRBJ1-1; 8 bases agree with TRBD1. The V and J ends lost 1 base and 1 base, in that order; junction bases with no gene match: 5. This CDR3 contains 16 residues. Germline assignment: CDR1 SGHAT and CDR2 FQNNGV. In DNA, the CDR3 is TGTGCCAGCAGCTTAGTTCCGGGGACAGGGAACACTGAAGCTTTCTTT. This codes for CASSLVPGTGNTEAFF.

This chain links TRBV18 with TRBJ2-1, with 11 nucleotides matching TRBD2. Germline assignment: CDR1 KGHSH and CDR2 LQKENI. The CDR3 is 15 amino acids. The ends lost 6 bases at V and 4 bases at J; junction bases unmatched: 5. The CDR3 is CASSATSGAYNEQFF. The CDR3 DNA reads TGTGCCAGCTCGGCGACTAGCGGGGCTTACAATGAGCAGTTCTTC.

This sequence joins TRBV3-1 (or the pseudogene TRBV3-2) and TRBJ1-2, with TRBD1 identical over 11 bases. V trimming: 4 bases; J trimming: 6 bases; junction bases outside the gene matches: 7. Looked up from germline, CDR1 is LGHDT and CDR2 is YNNKEL (reference sequence). CDR3 length equals 15 residues. The CDR3 nucleotides read TGTGCCAGCAGCCTCCTTGGACAGGGGGCGCATGGCTACACCTTC. This sequence encodes CASSLLGQGAHGYTF.